The clone carrying this TCR beta chain has only one observation. The data derive from a study of blood T cell repertoires in COVID-19. The protocol was immunoSEQ multiplex PCR, while the TCRdb copy is restricted to in-frame clones and leaves out a portion. The sample carries 180,000 or so clones, just over 85% recorded once. The sequence derives from a man aged 60 to 69 with acute or convalescent COVID-19. Sequenced sample: peripheral blood.

The CDR3 loop is CASSVVGGRVTDTQYF. The CDR3 DNA sequence: TGTGCCAGCAGCGTAGTTGGCGGGAGGGTCACAGATACGCAGTATTTT. This rearrangement joins TRBV9 to TRBJ2-3; 9 nucleotides align to TRBD2. The CDR3 has 16 amino acids. With V trimmed by 0 bases and J by 2 bases, 4 bases remained unmatched. Germline CDR1 SGDLS, CDR2 YYNGEE.